What follows describes a single T cell receptor beta chain. The PCR was carried out with 60 Vbeta primers and 13 Jbeta primers. TCRdb keeps only in-frame clones here, not all; method: immunoSEQ multiplex PCR. Altogether some 140,000 clones are present, about four fifths being singletons, with the ten largest covering approximately 7.7%. The CDR3 contains 16 residues. J lost 4 bases, V lost 5 bases, and 9 bases had no gene match. Germline lookup yields CDR1 MDHEN and CDR2 SYDVKM. The sample originates from a study of cytomegalovirus exposure and HLA in healthy donors. Sequenced input: PBMCs. The chain recombines TRBV28 with TRBJ2-1; 9 bases match TRBD2. This TCR was recovered from a young man in good health and CMV-seropositive. The CDR3, as DNA: TGTGCCAGCAGTCCCCCGGCTAGCGGGAAATACAATGAGCAGTTCTTC. This gives the protein CASSPPASGKYNEQFF. The full variable domain, with the rest looked up from reference TRBV28 and TRBJ2-1, is DVKVTQSSRYLVKRTGEKVFLECVQDMDHENMFWYRQDPGLGLRLIYFSYDVKMKEKGDIPEGYSVSREKKERFSLILESASTNQTSMYLCASSPPASGKYNEQFFGPGTRLTVL.